This T cell receptor (beta chain) was recovered during a study of T cells expressing NK-cell markers. The wider study: The TCR beta repertoires originated in sorted CD3+CD56+NKG2C+, CD3+CD56+NKG2C- and CD3+CD56-NKG2C+ T cells.

TCRdb reprocessed the 5' RACE reads and stores each CDR3 protein as one record, lacking DNA. Recorded for this sample: about 160,000 distinct CDR3 sequences. From germline, CDR1 is SGHTA and CDR2 FQGNSA. This CDR3 spans 14 amino acids. This rearrangement joins TRBV7-2 to TRBJ1-6; there is no DNA to check the TCRdb D call of TRBD1. This sequence originates from a woman aged 18 to 75 in good health. The sequenced material came from blood T cells: a sorted CD56 or NKG2C T cell subset, CD4+ or CD8+ T cells, or bulk PBMC T cells (not recorded which). CDR3 sequence reads: CASSLVQQGSPLHF.